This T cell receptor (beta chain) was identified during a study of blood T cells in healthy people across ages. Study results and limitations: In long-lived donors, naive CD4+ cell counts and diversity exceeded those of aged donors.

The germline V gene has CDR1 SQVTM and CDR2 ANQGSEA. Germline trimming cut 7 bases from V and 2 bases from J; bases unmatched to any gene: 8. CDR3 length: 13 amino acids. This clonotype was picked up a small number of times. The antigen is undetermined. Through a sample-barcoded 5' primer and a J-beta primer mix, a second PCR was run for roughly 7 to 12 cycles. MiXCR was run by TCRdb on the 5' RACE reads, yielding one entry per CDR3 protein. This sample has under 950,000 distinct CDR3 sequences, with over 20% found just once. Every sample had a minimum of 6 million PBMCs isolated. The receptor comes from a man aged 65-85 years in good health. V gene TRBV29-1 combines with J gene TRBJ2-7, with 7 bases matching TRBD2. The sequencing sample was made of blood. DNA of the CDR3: TGCAGCGCGGGAGAGGGAGGGCCCTACGAGCAGTACTTC. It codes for CSAGEGGPYEQYF.